This T cell receptor (beta chain) was recorded in a study of CD8+ T cells in alopecia areata. Study results and limitations: Since there was just one nonresponder, nobody can yet say how baseline CD8+ expansion ties to response. Many expanded lesional clones persisted in scalp and blood during tofacitinib treatment. Clarity of TCR sharing across patients fell short of that in mice, possibly HLA-related. Normal scalp showed lower clonality than lesional scalp, especially alopecia totalis/universalis.

Described treatment: oral pan-JAK inhibitor, 5-10 mg twice daily. Sequencing used cDNA as its template, made by extracting RNA and reverse transcribing it. Produced via immunoSEQ multiplex PCR; TCRdb's table is partial and in-frame only. The data show a few hundred thousand clones, roughly three fifths seen once. Germline values: CDR1 SGHRS, CDR2 YFSETQ. Losses at the gene ends were 4 bases for V and 4 bases for J; bases not matched to a gene: 9. The CDR3 length is 15 residues. This clone was seen only a few times. Its antigen remains unidentified. The sequence was collected from a human donor with alopecia areata. Specimen: CD4+ T cells sorted from blood, collected at approximately week 45, from a patient treated with tofacitinib. V gene TRBV5-1 combines with J gene TRBJ1-1; 8 bases align to TRBD1. CDR3 protein: CASSRGTGSSTEAFF. CDR3 DNA sequence: TGCGCCAGCAGCCGGGGGACAGGAAGTAGCACTGAAGCTTTCTTT.